Listed below are T cell receptor beta chains from one sample, sequenced in a study of CD8 T cells in ankylosing spondylitis. In TCRdb, the 5' RACE reads were re-called with MiXCR into one record per CDR3 protein. This sample yields about 460,000 distinct CDR3 sequences, of which roughly 5.2% are seen a single time; 3.5% belongs to the top ten. Specimen: blood, either unsorted or a sorted T cell fraction (not recorded which). The receptors were sampled from a male donor with ankylosing spondylitis. CDR3s include the opening cysteine and the closing phenylalanine or tryptophan. D genes are given only for firm matches. The size field is filled for only some rows; it gives once, few, many or a size class.

v_call,j_call,d_call,clone_size,cdr3_aa,cdr3_nt
TRBV7-2,TRBJ2-3,NA,many,CASSSLDRGAFGDTQYF,TGTGCCAGCAGCTCCTTGGATCGGGGGGCATTTGGAGATACGCAGTATTTT
TRBV5-1,TRBJ1-2,TRBD1,many,CASSLDTGVGYGYTF,TGCGCCAGCAGCTTGGATACAGGGGTTGGGTATGGCTACACCTTC
TRBV7-2,TRBJ2-7,NA,few,CASSSFRGRSYEQYF,TGTGCCAGCAGTTCCTTCCGAGGACGGAGCTACGAGCAGTACTTC
TRBV11-2,TRBJ2-1,NA,few,CASSLSGAQNYNEQFF,TGTGCCAGCAGCTTGTCCGGCGCACAGAACTACAATGAGCAGTTCTTC
TRBV28,TRBJ2-5,NA,few,CASSFILGIETQYF,TGTGCCAGCAGTTTTATATTGGGGATAGAGACCCAGTACTTC
TRBV11-2,TRBJ1-1,NA,many,CASSFHNTEAFF,TGTGCCAGCAGCTTCCACAACACTGAAGCTTTCTTT
TRBV3-1,TRBJ2-5,TRBD2,many,CASSPTSGETQYF,TGTGCCAGCAGCCCGACTAGCGGTGAGACCCAGTACTTC
TRBV11-2,TRBJ2-1,NA,NA,CASSSRDELYNEQFF,TGTGCCAGCAGCTCCAGGGACGAACTGTACAATGAGCAGTTCTTC
TRBV12-3/TRBV12-4,TRBJ1-1,TRBD1,NA,CASSSGQGAMIEAFF,TGTGCCAGCAGTTCGGGACAGGGGGCGATGATAGAAGCTTTCTTT
TRBV2,TRBJ1-2,NA,many,CASSPQGDGYTF,TGTGCCAGCAGTCCACAGGGCGATGGCTACACCTTC
TRBV9,TRBJ1-5,NA,many,CASSQGTGPNQPQHF,TGTGCCAGCAGCCAAGGTACAGGGCCGAATCAGCCCCAGCATTTT
TRBV6-1,TRBJ1-1,NA,many,CASRPPGEGNTEAFF,TGTGCCAGCAGGCCCCCCGGGGAGGGCAACACTGAAGCTTTCTTT
TRBV5-1,TRBJ2-4,TRBD1,many,CASSPDRGGFHIQYF,TGCGCCAGCAGTCCGGACAGGGGGGGTTTTCACATTCAGTACTTC
TRBV7-8,TRBJ1-6,NA,many,CASSLIRDSPLHF,TGTGCCAGCAGCTTAATCAGGGACTCACCCCTCCACTTT
TRBV20-1,TRBJ1-6,TRBD1,NA,CSAEVTGNSPLHF,TGCAGTGCCGAGGTGACAGGGAATTCACCCCTCCACTTT
TRBV7-9,TRBJ2-7,NA,NA,CATAPWGTEWLYEQYF,TGTGCCACCGCCCCCTGGGGCACAGAGTGGTTGTACGAGCAGTACTTC
TRBV12-3/TRBV12-4,TRBJ1-4,NA,few,CASSHQGMEEKLFF,TGTGCCAGCAGTCATCAGGGAATGGAAGAAAAACTGTTTTTT
TRBV5-1,TRBJ2-3,TRBD2,many,CASSSGTSGRPDTQYF,TGCGCCAGCAGCTCCGGGACTAGCGGGAGACCAGATACGCAGTATTTT
TRBV29-1,TRBJ2-7,TRBD1,many,CSGLDRSSYEQYF,TGCAGCGGGTTGGACAGGTCATCCTACGAGCAGTACTTC
TRBV9,TRBJ1-5,NA,many,CASSVGVASNQPQHF,TGTGCCAGCAGCGTAGGAGTGGCCTCCAATCAGCCCCAGCATTTT
TRBV11-2,TRBJ1-4,TRBD1,many,CASSSPGQGAKLFF,TGTGCCAGCAGCAGCCCGGGACAGGGGGCGAAACTGTTTTTT
TRBV15,TRBJ2-3,TRBD1,NA,CATTTGWTDTQYF,TGTGCCACCACGACAGGGTGGACAGATACGCAGTATTTT
TRBV20-1,TRBJ1-4,TRBD1,many,CSARGPGQGYEKLFF,TGCAGTGCCCGCGGACCGGGACAGGGCTATGAAAAACTGTTTTTT
TRBV4-2,TRBJ1-5,TRBD1,many,CASSQETGYQPQHF,TGTGCCAGCAGCCAAGAGACAGGGTATCAGCCCCAGCATTTT
TRBV11-1,TRBJ2-7,TRBD2,NA,CASSVPGLAGGRGSSYEQYF,TGTGCCAGCAGCGTCCCGGGACTAGCGGGGGGTAGAGGGAGCTCCTACGAGCAGTACTTC
TRBV27,TRBJ1-5,NA,many,CASSFDRRQPQHF,TGTGCCAGCAGTTTCGACCGGCGTCAGCCCCAGCATTTT
TRBV5-1,TRBJ2-1,NA,many,CASSLPTGGEQFF,TGCGCCAGCAGCTTGCCTACGGGGGGCGAGCAGTTCTTC
TRBV7-9,TRBJ2-5,TRBD1,many,CASSSHRGWETQYF,TGTGCCAGCAGCTCACACAGGGGCTGGGAGACCCAGTACTTC
TRBV6-5,TRBJ2-4,NA,many,CASSYSTTQIQYF,TGTGCCAGCAGTTACTCGACGACGCAGATTCAGTACTTC
TRBV7-2,TRBJ1-2,NA,few,CASSSFARYGYTF,TGTGCCAGCAGCTCCTTTGCCAGGTATGGCTACACCTTC
TRBV6-2/TRBV6-3,TRBJ1-5,NA,many,CASSYATVNQPQHF,TGTGCCAGCAGTTATGCAACCGTCAATCAGCCCCAGCATTTT
TRBV29-1,TRBJ2-7,NA,many,CSVGSYEQYF,TGCAGCGTTGGGTCCTACGAGCAGTACTTC
TRBV20-1,TRBJ1-5,NA,many,CSATSRDYQPQHF,TGCAGTGCGACTAGTCGGGACTATCAGCCCCAGCATTTT
TRBV27,TRBJ2-2,NA,many,CASTRTTGTLNTGELFF,TGTGCCAGCACCAGAACGACAGGGACTCTAAACACCGGGGAGCTGTTTTTT
TRBV6-1,TRBJ1-5,NA,many,CASKLKSGGGSNQPQHF,TGTGCCAGCAAGCTAAAAAGCGGAGGGGGGAGCAATCAGCCCCAGCATTTT
TRBV6-1,TRBJ2-7,NA,many,CASSGAGTGRYEQYF,TGTGCCAGCAGTGGGGCCGGGACGGGACGCTACGAGCAGTACTTC
TRBV28,TRBJ1-1,TRBD1,NA,CASTIQGPNTEAFF,TGTGCCAGCACCATACAGGGGCCGAACACTGAAGCTTTCTTT
TRBV20-1,TRBJ1-5,NA,many,CSAQYSNQPQHF,TGCAGTGCCCAGTATAGCAATCAGCCCCAGCATTTT
TRBV20-1,TRBJ2-7,TRBD1,many,CSARGAWDSAYEQYF,TGCAGTGCTAGGGGGGCTTGGGACAGTGCCTACGAGCAGTACTTC
TRBV29-1,TRBJ2-1,NA,many,CSVVGFFSSYNEQFF,TGCAGCGTTGTGGGGTTCTTTAGCTCCTACAATGAGCAGTTCTTC
TRBV28,TRBJ2-6,TRBD1,few,CASTPWDRSHSSGANVLTF,TGTGCCAGCACCCCTTGGGACAGGTCCCACAGCTCTGGGGCCAACGTCCTGACTTTC
TRBV5-4,TRBJ1-1,NA,many,CASSSGLTEAFF,TGTGCCAGCAGCTCGGGGCTCACTGAAGCTTTCTTT
TRBV3-1,TRBJ2-7,TRBD2,many,CASSLVGGSNEYEQYF,TGTGCCAGCAGCCTGGTCGGGGGGTCCAATGAGTACGAGCAGTACTTC
TRBV7-9,TRBJ1-4,NA,many,CASSPGALNEKLFF,TGTGCCAGCAGCCCGGGGGCCCTTAATGAAAAACTGTTTTTT
TRBV29-1,TRBJ1-1,NA,few,CSVEAIGAEAFF,TGCAGCGTTGAAGCTATTGGCGCTGAAGCTTTCTTT
TRBV6-5,TRBJ2-5,NA,few,CASGRPQETQYF,TGTGCCAGCGGTAGACCTCAAGAGACCCAGTACTTC
TRBV6-5,TRBJ2-7,TRBD1,many,CASSFGTGRRSYEQYF,TGTGCCAGCAGTTTCGGGACAGGGCGGCGGTCCTACGAGCAGTACTTC
TRBV29-1,TRBJ1-2,TRBD1,many,CSVEDIGTVYNTF,TGCAGCGTTGAAGATATAGGGACAGTGTACAACACCTTC
TRBV7-9,TRBJ1-6,NA,many,CASSSGLDGDSPLHF,TGTGCCAGCAGCTCAGGCCTGGACGGCGATTCACCCCTCCACTTT
TRBV20-1,TRBJ2-3,TRBD1,many,CSARRDRSRAHTDTQYF,TGCAGTGCTAGACGGGACAGGAGCAGGGCCCACACAGATACGCAGTATTTT
TRBV3-1,TRBJ2-1,TRBD2,NA,CASSLSWTSGYNEQFF,TGTGCCAGCAGCCTCTCGTGGACTAGCGGTTACAATGAGCAGTTCTTC
TRBV6-2/TRBV6-3,TRBJ1-5,TRBD1,few,CASSYSSRTGGSYSNQPQHF,TGTGCCAGCAGTTACTCGTCTAGGACAGGAGGTTCGTATAGCAATCAGCCCCAGCATTTT